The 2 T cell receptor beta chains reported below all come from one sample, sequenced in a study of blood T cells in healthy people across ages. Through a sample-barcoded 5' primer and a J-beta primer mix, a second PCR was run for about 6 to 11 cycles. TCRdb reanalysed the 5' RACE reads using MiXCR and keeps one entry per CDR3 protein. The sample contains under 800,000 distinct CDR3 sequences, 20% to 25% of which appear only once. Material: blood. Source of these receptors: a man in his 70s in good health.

The CDR3 protein is CASSEDGLAGGYGQYF. The CDR3 bases are TGTGCCAGCAGTGAAGACGGACTAGCGGGAGGCTACGGGCAGTACTTC. The chain has TRBV6-1 and TRBJ2-5; 14 positions match TRBD2. The CDR3 is made up of 16 amino acids. V gave up 1 base and J gave up 11 bases; unmatched junction bases: 9. Germline V CDR1 and CDR2: MNHNS, SASEGT.

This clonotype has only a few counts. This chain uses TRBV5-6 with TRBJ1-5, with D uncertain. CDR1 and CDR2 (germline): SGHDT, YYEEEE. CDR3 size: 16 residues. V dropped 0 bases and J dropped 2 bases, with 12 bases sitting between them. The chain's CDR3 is CASSLGRLMGNQPQHF. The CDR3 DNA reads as TGTGCCAGCAGCTTGGGTCGCCTCATGGGCAATCAGCCCCAGCATTTT.